Each of the 3 T cell receptor beta chains below was sequenced from the same sample in a study of response to subunit inactivated influenza vaccine. TCRdb itself ran the RT-PCR reads through MiXCR, one entry per CDR3 protein. The sample consists of around 470,000 distinct CDR3 sequences, roughly 7.6% of them appearing once. The specimen comprised PBMCs from blood, sampled 23 months after vaccination. The origin of the receptors is a man in his fifties or sixties who received an inactivated influenza vaccine.

At least ten counts were recorded for this clonotype. The chain has TRBV7-2 and TRBJ1-5, with D unresolved. The CDR3 extends over 15 amino acids. Germline-derived CDR1 and CDR2 are SGHTA and FQGNSA. V dropped 3 bases and J dropped 0 bases, with 9 bases sitting between them. The CDR3 sequence is CASSFSGGSNQPQHF. CDR3 in DNA: TGTGCCAGCAGCTTTTCAGGTGGTAGCAATCAGCCCCAGCATTTT. The full variable domain, its missing parts supplied by reference TRBV7-2 and TRBJ1-5, is GAGVSQSPSNKVTEKGKDVELRCDPISGHTALYWYRQSLGQGLEFLIYFQGNSAPDKSGLPSDRFSAERTGGSVSTLTIQRTQQEDSAVYLCASSFSGGSNQPQHFGDGTRLSIL.

This clonotype was picked up many times. This chain uses TRBV4-3 with TRBJ2-1; no firm D call. The CDR3 runs to 14 residues. Germline V gene lookup returns CDR1 LGHNA and CDR2 YSLEER. The germline V and J ends were trimmed by 1 base and 5 bases, with 9 bases remaining between them. CDR3 sequence: CASSQGGYHNEQFF. CDR3 in DNA: TGCGCCAGCAGCCAAGGCGGCTACCACAATGAGCAGTTCTTC.

This clonotype has only a few counts. The chain combines TRBV5-1 with TRBJ2-1; TRBD2 aligns across 13 bases. This CDR3 has 17 residues. V trimming: 0 bases; J trimming: 5 bases; junction bases outside the gene matches: 5. Germline V lookup: CDR1 SGHRS, CDR2 YFSETQ. The CDR3 sequence is CASSLELAGGPDNEQFF. The CDR3 DNA sequence: TGCGCCAGCAGCTTGGAACTAGCGGGAGGGCCAGACAATGAGCAGTTCTTC.